This paragraph covers one T cell receptor (beta chain) sequence. Some clones are missing from TCRdb's copy, which holds only in-frame ones; the method was immunoSEQ multiplex PCR. This sample has some 250,000 clones, with about 86% found just once. This specimen comes from a study of blood T cell repertoires in COVID-19. Study background: Acute and convalescent COVID-19 samples came from the United States, Italy and Spain.

The receptor was derived from a man aged 50-59 years with active or convalescent COVID-19. Source material: peripheral blood.

CDR3 loop: CASNNRDFNRTAQETQYF. CDR3 nucleotide sequence: TGCGCCAGCAATAACCGGGACTTCAACCGAACAGCCCAAGAGACCCAGTACTTC. The rearrangement links TRBV10-1 to TRBJ2-5; perhaps TRBD2 as D (6 bases). Between the trimmed V and J ends, which lost 7 bases and 1 base, there was a span of 25 bases. This CDR3 region has 18 residues. Per the germline V gene, CDR1 is WNHNN and CDR2 is SYGVQD (reference sequence).